This TCR beta chain was identified during a study of technical replicates of blood from several donors. Looked up from germline, CDR1 is SGHNT and CDR2 is YYREEE (reference sequence). The CDR3 sequence is 12 residues long. V gave up 3 bases and J gave up 2 bases, with 5 bases separating them. Profiled with immunoSEQ multiplex PCR; TCRdb holds only in-frame clones, not every one. Among tens of thousands of clones listed, 85% to 90% were seen once. The J gene is TRBJ1-1, the V gene TRBV5-4; D is perhaps TRBD1 (5 bases). The sequenced material came from PBMCs. This sequence was found in a human donor in good health. Some clones in this sample may be carry-over from other donors' samples. CDR3 sequence reads: CASSWGNTEAFF. CDR3 in DNA: TGTGCCAGCAGCTGGGGCAACACTGAAGCTTTCTTT.